This T cell receptor beta chain was profiled in a study of technical replicates of blood from a few donors. Produced via immunoSEQ multiplex PCR; TCRdb's table is partial and in-frame only. The profile shows tens of thousands of clones, roughly 95% of them singletons. V lost 2 bases and J lost 9; bases outside the gene matches: 10. This CDR3 has 16 residues. Germline lookup yields CDR1 SGHNT and CDR2 YYREEE (reference sequence). The sample was PBMCs. The TCR comes from a human donor in good health. Some clones in this sample may be carry-over from other donors' samples. The rearrangement joins TRBV5-4 to TRBJ1-6; 8 bases line up with TRBD1. CDR3 protein: CASSLISGTGPSPLHF. CDR3 DNA sequence: TGTGCCAGCAGCTTAATATCCGGGACAGGCCCTTCACCCCTCCACTTT. The full variable domain, in which reference TRBV5-4 and TRBJ1-6 provide the parts outside the CDR3, is ETGVTQSPTHLIKTRGQQVTLRCSSQSGHNTVSWYQQALGQGPQFIFQYYREEENGRGNFPPRFSGLQFPNYSSELNVNALELDDSALYLCASSLISGTGPSPLHFGNGTRLTVT.